The 16 T cell receptor beta chains below all came from one sample that was sequenced in a study of human T cells and chemical hapten exposure (dated by TCRdb to about 2021). The time point label of this sample denotes: pre-sensitization, week 0. Taken with the paper, the label for treatment or condition translates to: therapeutic diphenylcyclopropenone sensitization with weekly scalp DPC. Library method: RACE. Sequenced on a NextSeq 500. TCRdb reanalyzed the raw reads on its own, using fastp at Q25 for trimming and MiXCR for clone calling, and kept in-frame beta chains. Every entry covers one CDR3 protein and lists the most common genes and DNA from its rows. Across this sample there are some 38,000 distinct CDR3 sequences, with 7.5% to 8% seen only once. The leading ten clones occupy over 1% of the sample. The sequencing here drew on whole blood, taken in connection with sensitization to the hapten diphenylcyclopropenone (DPC). These receptors were obtained from a woman aged 50 to 65 with alopecia areata. Some clones in this sample may be carry-over from other donors' samples.

The chain uses TRBV12-3 or TRBV12-4 and TRBJ2-3; a possible D gene is TRBD2 (5 bases). Between the trimmed V and J ends, which lost 6 bases and 0 bases, there was a span of 13 bases. This CDR3 spans 15 amino acids. CDR3: CASRGSGSSTDTQYF. CDR3 in DNA: TGTGCCAGCAGGGGAAGCGGTTCTAGCACAGATACGCAGTATTTT.

V and J are TRBV7-9 and TRBJ2-1, with D maybe TRBD1 (6 bases). Germline CDR1 SEHNR, CDR2 FQNEAQ (reference sequence). The CDR3 sequence is 16 residues long. V lost 3 bases, J lost 0 bases, and 12 bases lay in between. The CDR3 protein is CASSFWTVYSYNEQFF. CDR3 DNA: TGTGCCAGCAGCTTTTGGACAGTTTACTCCTACAATGAGCAGTTCTTC.

Many counts were recorded for this clonotype. The chain recombines TRBV11-2 with TRBJ2-7, with 7 bases matching TRBD1. The CDR3 spans 14 residues. V gave up 7 bases and J gave up 4 bases; unmatched junction bases: 10. Germline CDR1 is SGHAT and CDR2 is FQNNGV. The CDR3 sequence: CASIRSGTEYEQYF. The CDR3 coding sequence is TGTGCCAGCATCAGATCCGGGACAGAATACGAGCAGTACTTC.

Comments on this clonotype: One end of the junction varies from germline; a read error may be responsible. The CDR3 region is CASNPGLAAYVQYF. The CDR3 DNA reads as TGTGCCAGTAACCCGGGACTAGCGGCCTACGTGCAGTACTTC. The chain carries TRBV19 and TRBJ2-7; the match to TRBD2 covers 11 bases. This CDR3 region has 14 residues. Germline V gene lookup returns CDR1 LNHDA and CDR2 SQIVND (reference sequence).

This clonotype was seen at least ten times. This rearrangement joins TRBV23-1 to TRBJ1-5, with D possibly matching TRBD1 (5 bases). TRBV23-1 falls under the ORF class, with uncertain function. The CDR3 covers 20 residues. V shed 0 bases and J shed 0 bases, with 21 bases lying between them. This CDR3 is CASSQSGRGRKRYSNQPQHF. The CDR3 DNA is TGCGCCAGCAGTCAATCGGGGAGGGGTAGAAAGAGGTATAGCAATCAGCCCCAGCATTTT.

This clonotype was seen repeatedly, ten times or more. The chain employs TRBV10-3 and TRBJ1-1; D is possibly TRBD1 (5 bases). The length of the CDR3 is 14 residues. CDR1 ENHRY and CDR2 SYGVKD come from the germline V gene. V was trimmed by 3 bases and J by 0 bases, leaving 8 bases between them. This CDR3 reads CAISDGDLNTEAFF. CDR3 nucleotides: TGTGCCATCAGTGATGGGGACCTGAACACTGAAGCTTTCTTT.

The table lists this clonotype with many counts. The genes are TRBV24-1 and TRBJ2-1, with D unclear. Germline V lookup: CDR1 KGHDR, CDR2 SFDVKD. The V gene lost 2 bases and the J gene lost 8 bases, with 18 bases spanning the gap. This CDR3 has 16 residues. CDR3 region: CATSDSGPKRGDEQFF. In nucleotides, the CDR3 is TGTGCCACCAGTGATTCCGGGCCTAAACGAGGCGATGAGCAGTTCTTC.

This clonotype has more than one count but fewer than ten. The chain uses TRBV30 and TRBJ1-2; no reliable D call. CDR1 and CDR2 from the germline V gene are GTSNPN and SVGIG (reference sequence). The V and J ends lost 0 bases and 4 bases respectively, with 6 bases between them. The CDR3 has 12 amino acids. The CDR3 DNA sequence: TGTGCCTGGAGTGTGACAATCTATGGCTACACCTTC. Translated: CAWSVTIYGYTF.

This clonotype was seen a handful of times. The chain is built from TRBV19 and TRBJ1-5; 7 nucleotides align to TRBD1. V was clipped by 5 bases and J by 7 bases; unmatched bases: 5. Germline values: CDR1 LNHDA, CDR2 SQIVND (reference sequence). The length of the CDR3 is 13 residues. The CDR3 bases are TGTGCCAGTAGTGACAGGGCGAACCAGCCCCAGCATTTT. Amino acid sequence: CASSDRANQPQHF.

This clonotype was observed a few times. The chain is built from TRBV7-2 and TRBJ1-5; 9 bases match TRBD1. CDR3 length equals 15 residues. The germline V gene encodes CDR1 SGHTA and CDR2 FQGNSA. The V gene end was trimmed by 5 bases and the J gene end by 4 bases; junction bases not matched to a gene: 6. The CDR3: CASSPRTGENQPQHF. The CDR3 coding sequence is TGTGCCAGCAGCCCAAGGACAGGGGAGAATCAGCCCCAGCATTTT.

This clonotype was detected only a few times. The chain couples TRBV5-1 to TRBJ1-3, with TRBD1 matching over 7 bases. J gave up 0 bases and V 7 bases, and 7 bases lay outside the gene matches. Germline CDR1 is SGHRS and CDR2 is YFSETQ. The CDR3 spans 15 residues. Written as DNA, the CDR3 is TGCGCCAGCGGACAGGATTCTAGCTCTGGAAACACCATATATTTT. Its protein product is CASGQDSSSGNTIYF.

The CDR3 is CASSYVYEQYF. In DNA form, the CDR3 reads TGTGCCAGCAGTTACGTTTACGAGCAGTACTTC. The V call is TRBV6-2 or TRBV6-3, the J call TRBJ2-7, with unresolved D. Germline CDR1 is MNHEY and CDR2 is SVGEGT. The CDR3 loop spans 11 amino acids. The germline V and J ends were trimmed by 2 bases and 4 bases, with 3 bases remaining between them.

This clonotype was found many times. This chain joins TRBV10-3 and TRBJ2-3; D tentatively fits TRBD1 or TRBD2 (5 bases each). CDR1 and CDR2 (germline): ENHRY, SYGVKD. The CDR3 has 14 residues. The V end was cut by 8 bases, the J end by 5 bases, with 17 bases between. The CDR3 DNA reads TGTGCCATCGGCTCAGGGTTGAGCGGAGATACGCAGTATTTT. This translates into CAIGSGLSGDTQYF.

This sequence joins TRBV10-3 and TRBJ2-1; D gene uncertain. V was pared by 3 bases and J by 0 bases, with 9 bases between. Germline V gives CDR1 ENHRY, CDR2 SYGVKD. The CDR3 covers 15 residues. CDR3 region: CAISDVVSSYNEQFF. DNA of the CDR3: TGTGCCATCAGTGATGTGGTTAGCTCCTACAATGAGCAGTTCTTC.

In its sample, this clonotype was seen many times. The V and J genes are TRBV7-9 and TRBJ2-1; D unresolved. CDR1 and CDR2 from the germline V gene are SEHNR and FQNEAQ (reference sequence). The CDR3 totals 12 residues. Trimming removed 2 bases from V and 8 bases from J, with 7 bases in between. The CDR3 DNA reads as TGTGCCAGCAGCTTAAGAGTCGATGAGCAGTTCTTC. This sequence encodes CASSLRVDEQFF.

At least ten counts were recorded for this clonotype. The chain links TRBV13 to TRBJ2-1; the match to TRBD2 covers 15 bases. The germline gives CDR1 PRHDT, CDR2 FYEKMQ (reference sequence). This CDR3 is built from 20 residues. The V and J ends lost 4 bases and 0 bases, in that order; junction bases with no gene match: 10. This chain's CDR3 is CASSSLPGLAGGSSYNEQFF. In DNA form, the CDR3 reads TGTGCCAGCAGCTCGCTACCGGGACTAGCGGGAGGAAGCTCCTACAATGAGCAGTTCTTC.